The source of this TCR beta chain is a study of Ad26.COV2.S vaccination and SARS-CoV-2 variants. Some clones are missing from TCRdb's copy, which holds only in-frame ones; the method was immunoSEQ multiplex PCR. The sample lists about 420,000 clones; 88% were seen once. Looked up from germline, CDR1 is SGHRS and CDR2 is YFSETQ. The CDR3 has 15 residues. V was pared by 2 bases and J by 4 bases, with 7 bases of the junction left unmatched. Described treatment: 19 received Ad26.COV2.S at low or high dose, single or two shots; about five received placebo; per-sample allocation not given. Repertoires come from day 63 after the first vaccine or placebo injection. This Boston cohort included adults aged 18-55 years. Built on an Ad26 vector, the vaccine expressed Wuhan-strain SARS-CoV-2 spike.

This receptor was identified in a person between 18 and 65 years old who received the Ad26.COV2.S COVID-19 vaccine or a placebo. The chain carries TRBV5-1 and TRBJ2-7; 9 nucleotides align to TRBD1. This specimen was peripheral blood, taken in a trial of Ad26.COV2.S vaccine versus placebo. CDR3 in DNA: TGCGCCAGCAGCTTACGGGACAGGGTATTTTACGAGCAGTACTTC. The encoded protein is CASSLRDRVFYEQYF.